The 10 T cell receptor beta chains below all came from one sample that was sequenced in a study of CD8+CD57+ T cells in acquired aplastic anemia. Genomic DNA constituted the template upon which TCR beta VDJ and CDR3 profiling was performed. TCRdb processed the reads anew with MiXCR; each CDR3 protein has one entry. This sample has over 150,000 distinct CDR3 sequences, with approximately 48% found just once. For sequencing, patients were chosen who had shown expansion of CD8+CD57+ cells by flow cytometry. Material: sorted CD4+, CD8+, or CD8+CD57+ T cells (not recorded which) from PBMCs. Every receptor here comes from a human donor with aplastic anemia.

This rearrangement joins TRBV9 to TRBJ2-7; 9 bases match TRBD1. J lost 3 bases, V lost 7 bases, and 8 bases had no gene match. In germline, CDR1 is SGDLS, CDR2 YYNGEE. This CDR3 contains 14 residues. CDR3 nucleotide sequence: TGTGCCAGCTCACCAGGGACAGGGATCTACGAGCAGTACTTC. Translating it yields CASSPGTGIYEQYF.

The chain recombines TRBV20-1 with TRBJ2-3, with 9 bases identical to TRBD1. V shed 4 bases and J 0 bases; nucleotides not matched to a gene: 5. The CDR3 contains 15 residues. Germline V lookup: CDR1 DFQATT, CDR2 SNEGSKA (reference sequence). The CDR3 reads CSANVQGASTDTQYF. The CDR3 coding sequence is TGCAGTGCTAACGTACAGGGGGCAAGCACAGATACGCAGTATTTT.

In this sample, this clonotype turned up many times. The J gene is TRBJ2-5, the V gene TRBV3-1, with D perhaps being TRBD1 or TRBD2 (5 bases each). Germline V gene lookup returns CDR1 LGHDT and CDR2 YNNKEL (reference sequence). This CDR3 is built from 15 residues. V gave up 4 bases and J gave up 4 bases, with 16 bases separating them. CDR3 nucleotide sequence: TGTGCCAGCAGCCTTCGAGGGGTCCAGATAGAGACCCAGTACTTC. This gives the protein CASSLRGVQIETQYF.

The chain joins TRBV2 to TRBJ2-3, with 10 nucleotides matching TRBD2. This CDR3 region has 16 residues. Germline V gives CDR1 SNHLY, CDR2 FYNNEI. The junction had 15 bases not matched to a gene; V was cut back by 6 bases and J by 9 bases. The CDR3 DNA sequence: TGTGCCAGCAGCCAAGTGTTAGCGGGAGGAGCGGACACGCAGTATTTT. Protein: CASSQVLAGGADTQYF.

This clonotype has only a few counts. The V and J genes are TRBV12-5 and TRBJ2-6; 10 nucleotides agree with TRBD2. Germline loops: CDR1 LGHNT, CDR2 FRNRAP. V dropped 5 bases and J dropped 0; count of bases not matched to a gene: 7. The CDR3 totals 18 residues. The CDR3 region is CASGGSGGTYSGANVLTF. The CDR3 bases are TGTGCTAGTGGTGGTAGCGGGGGGACATACTCTGGGGCCAACGTCCTGACTTTC. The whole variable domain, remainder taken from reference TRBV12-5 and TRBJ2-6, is DARVTQTPRHKVTEMGQEVTMRCQPILGHNTVFWYRQTMMQGLELLAYFRNRAPLDDSGMPKDRFSAEMPDATLATLKIQPSEPRDSAVYFCASGGSGGTYSGANVLTFGAGSRLTVL.

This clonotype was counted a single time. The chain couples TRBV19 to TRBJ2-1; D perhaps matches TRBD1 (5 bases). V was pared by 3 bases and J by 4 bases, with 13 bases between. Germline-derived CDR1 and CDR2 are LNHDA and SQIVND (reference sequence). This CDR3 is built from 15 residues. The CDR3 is CASSIGQGGYNEQFF. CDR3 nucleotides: TGTGCCAGTAGTATTGGGCAGGGTGGATACAATGAGCAGTTCTTC.

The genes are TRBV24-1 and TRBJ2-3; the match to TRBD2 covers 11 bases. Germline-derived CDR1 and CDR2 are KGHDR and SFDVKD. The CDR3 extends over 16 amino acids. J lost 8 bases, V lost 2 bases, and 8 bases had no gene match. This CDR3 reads CATSDSIAGGGSTQYF. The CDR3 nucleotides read TGTGCCACCAGTGATTCTATAGCGGGGGGGGGGAGTACGCAGTATTTT.

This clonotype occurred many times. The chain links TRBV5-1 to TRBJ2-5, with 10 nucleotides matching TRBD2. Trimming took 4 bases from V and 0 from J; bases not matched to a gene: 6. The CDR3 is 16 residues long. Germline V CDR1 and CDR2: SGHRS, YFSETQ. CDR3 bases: TGCGCCAGCAGCCTGAATAGCGGGGGGAACCAAGAGACCCAGTACTTC. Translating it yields CASSLNSGGNQETQYF.

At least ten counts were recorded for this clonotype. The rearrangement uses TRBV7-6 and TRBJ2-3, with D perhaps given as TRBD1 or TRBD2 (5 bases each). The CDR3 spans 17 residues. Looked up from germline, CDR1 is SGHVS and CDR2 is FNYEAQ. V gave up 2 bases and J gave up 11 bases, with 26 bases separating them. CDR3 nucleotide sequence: TGTGCCAGCAGCTTACTGGGCCCGGGGCTAGAGGGAAAGAGGCAGTATTTT. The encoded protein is CASSLLGPGLEGKRQYF.

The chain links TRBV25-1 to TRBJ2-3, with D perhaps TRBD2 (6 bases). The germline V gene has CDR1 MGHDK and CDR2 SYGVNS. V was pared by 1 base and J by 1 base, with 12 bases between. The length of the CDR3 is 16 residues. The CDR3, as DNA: TGTGCCAGCAGTGAATCAGGCGGGGTTGGCACAGATACGCAGTATTTT. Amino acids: CASSESGGVGTDTQYF.